Shown below are 14 T cell receptor beta chains from a single sample sequenced in a study of T cells expressing NK-cell markers. From the 5' RACE reads, TCRdb lists one entry per CDR3 protein and no DNA. The repertoire table contains roughly 180,000 distinct CDR3 sequences. Sequencing was done on a sample of blood T cells: a sorted CD56 or NKG2C T cell subset, CD4+ or CD8+ T cells, or bulk PBMC T cells (not recorded which). Receptors were obtained from a woman aged 18 to 75 in good health.

The chain recombines TRBV30 with TRBJ1-5. The CDR3 consists of 15 residues. CDR1 is GTSNPN, CDR2 SVGIG, per germline (reference sequence). The CDR3 loop reads CAWALPYSDHQPQHF. Based on the CDR3 plus reference TRBV30 and TRBJ1-5, the full variable domain is SQTIHQWPATLVQPVGSPLSLECTVEGTSNPNLYWYRQAAGRGLQLLFYSVGIGQISSEVPQNLSASRPQDRQFILSSKKLLLSDSGFYLCAWALPYSDHQPQHFGDGTRLSIL.

The chain is built from TRBV20-1 and TRBJ2-3; TCRdb proposes TRBD2, but this gene call is untestable without DNA. Per germline, CDR1 DFQATT and CDR2 SNEGSKA (reference sequence). This CDR3 comprises 15 residues. The CDR3 loop is CSASWGAGAADTQYF.

The rearrangement joins TRBV7-3 to TRBJ1-1. CDR1 is SGHTA, CDR2 FQGTGA, per germline. The CDR3 is 13 residues long. This CDR3 is CASSSTENTEAFF.

CDR3: CASSLGANTGELFF. V gene TRBV5-1 combines with J gene TRBJ2-2. Per germline, CDR1 SGHRS and CDR2 YFSETQ. The CDR3 is 14 amino acids. The full variable domain, with the rest looked up from reference TRBV5-1 and TRBJ2-2, is KAGVTQTPRYLIKTRGQQVTLSCSPISGHRSVSWYQQTPGQGLQFLFEYFSETQRNKGNFPGRFSGRQFSNSRSEMNVSTLELGDSALYLCASSLGANTGELFFGEGSRLTVL.

CDR3 sequence reads: CASSPDSSQPQHF. This rearrangement joins TRBV5-1 to TRBJ1-5; TCRdb outputs TRBD1, but without DNA this stays unchecked. Germline CDR1 is SGHRS and CDR2 is YFSETQ. The CDR3 loop spans 13 amino acids.

The V call is TRBV7-8, the J call TRBJ2-1. The length of the CDR3 is 14 residues. The germline gives CDR1 SGHVS, CDR2 FQNEAQ. The CDR3 protein is CASSLVALYNEQFF.

The chain combines TRBV5-4 with TRBJ2-3; TCRdb calls TRBD1, which cannot be checked without DNA. CDR3 length: 14 amino acids. In germline, CDR1 is SGHNT, CDR2 YYREEE (reference sequence). Here the CDR3 reads CASSSGQGTDTQYF. Variable domain in full (rest from reference TRBV5-4 and TRBJ2-3): ETGVTQSPTHLIKTRGQQVTLRCSSQSGHNTVSWYQQALGQGPQFIFQYYREEENGRGNFPPRFSGLQFPNYSSELNVNALELDDSALYLCASSSGQGTDTQYFGPGTRLTVL.

The chain joins TRBV4-2 to TRBJ2-3; TCRdb returns TRBD1, unconfirmable since there is no DNA. Germline V gene lookup returns CDR1 LGHNA and CDR2 YNFKEQ. This CDR3 has 16 residues. The CDR3 sequence: CASSQDEGRRGDTQYF.

The V call is TRBV5-1, the J call TRBJ2-5; the TCRdb call, TRBD2, lacks DNA for checking. Germline-derived CDR1 and CDR2 are SGHRS and YFSETQ. The CDR3 sequence is 18 residues long. CDR3 sequence reads: CASNLIPSGGPLQETQYF. The full variable domain, in which reference TRBV5-1 and TRBJ2-5 provide the parts outside the CDR3, is KAGVTQTPRYLIKTRGQQVTLSCSPISGHRSVSWYQQTPGQGLQFLFEYFSETQRNKGNFPGRFSGRQFSNSRSEMNVSTLELGDSALYLCASNLIPSGGPLQETQYFGPGTRLLVL.

This chain connects TRBV28 to TRBJ1-1; the D gene TCRdb calls, TRBD1, cannot be checked with no DNA. Germline loops: CDR1 MDHEN, CDR2 SYDVKM. The CDR3 is made up of 13 amino acids. CDR3 in amino acids: CASSFGPGPEAFF.

This chain links TRBV20-1 with TRBJ2-2; as DNA is missing, the TRBD1 call by TCRdb cannot be tested. Per the germline V gene, CDR1 is DFQATT and CDR2 is SNEGSKA (reference sequence). The CDR3 is 16 residues long. The CDR3 spells CSARETGTLNTGELFF.

The chain has TRBV5-1 and TRBJ1-1; the TCRdb call, TRBD1, lacks DNA for checking. This CDR3 has 14 residues. Per germline, CDR1 SGHRS and CDR2 YFSETQ. CDR3 region: CASSLEGADTEAFF.

The CDR3 sequence is CSARRGQYQKLFF. This chain links TRBV20-1 with TRBJ1-4; TCRdb outputs TRBD1, but without DNA this stays unchecked. The germline gives CDR1 DFQATT, CDR2 SNEGSKA (reference sequence). This CDR3 contains 13 residues.

J is TRBJ2-1 and V is TRBV7-3; no DNA is available, so the TRBD2 call from TCRdb remains unchecked. Germline values: CDR1 SGHTA, CDR2 FQGTGA. This CDR3 contains 15 residues. Here the CDR3 reads CASSPTLAGGGEQFF.